What follows are 16 T cell receptor beta chains derived from one specimen sequenced in a study of PD-L1 blockade in urothelial cancer. Produced via immunoSEQ multiplex PCR; TCRdb's table is partial and in-frame only. Of some 80,000 clones listed, 85% were seen once; the top ten hold 5.5% to 7.5%. Described time point: pretreatment peripheral blood. Material: PBMCs, obtained around atezolizumab (anti-PD-L1) treatment. The receptors derive from a man aged 40-49 years with urothelial cancer.

J is TRBJ1-3 and V is TRBV30, with no clear D. Trimming took 8 bases from V and 0 from J, leaving 11 bases between them. CDR1 GTSNPN and CDR2 SVGIG come from the germline V gene (reference sequence). There are 13 residues in the CDR3. The CDR3, as DNA: TGTGCCAGTGTTGGCTCCTCTGGAAACACCATATATTTT. It codes for CASVGSSGNTIYF. Full variable domain (rest looked up from reference TRBV30 and TRBJ1-3): SQTIHQWPATLVQPVGSPLSLECTVEGTSNPNLYWYRQAAGRGLQLLFYSVGIGQISSEVPQNLSASRPQDRQFILSSKKLLLSDSGFYLCASVGSSGNTIYFGEGSWLTVV.

The V and J genes are TRBV7-2 and TRBJ1-1; 7 nucleotides agree with TRBD1. Germline trimming cut 4 bases from V and 1 base from J; bases unmatched to any gene: 6. CDR1 and CDR2 (germline): SGHTA, FQGNSA. The CDR3 has 15 residues. Here the CDR3 reads CASSSRQGGNTEAFF. CDR3 bases: TGTGCCAGCAGCTCCAGACAGGGAGGGAACACTGAAGCTTTCTTT.

The rearrangement links TRBV9 to TRBJ1-5; D might be TRBD1 (6 bases). Germline assignment: CDR1 SGDLS and CDR2 YYNGEE. Trimming shortened V by 0 bases and J by 9 bases, and 13 bases separated the two germline ends. The CDR3 spans 14 residues. The CDR3 protein is CASSVGDTSGPQHF. As DNA, the CDR3 is TGTGCCAGCAGCGTAGGGGACACCTCCGGGCCCCAGCATTTT.

This sequence joins TRBV7-9 and TRBJ1-1; weak D call: TRBD1 (6 bases). V was cut by 7 bases and J by 4 bases, with 28 bases left in between. The CDR3 consists of 18 residues. CDR1 SEHNR and CDR2 FQNEAQ come from the germline V gene (reference sequence). The CDR3 loop reads CASIIPGDGQTMTTEAFF. In DNA, the CDR3 is TGTGCCAGCATCATCCCTGGTGATGGACAGACAATGACCACTGAAGCTTTCTTT.

The V gene is TRBV9, the J gene TRBJ1-3; D is ambiguous. The ends were cut back, 2 bases at V and 0 bases at J, with 6 bases in the middle. The CDR3 is 14 amino acids. Looked up from germline, CDR1 is SGDLS and CDR2 is YYNGEE. This chain's CDR3 is CASSVADSGNTIYF. As DNA, the CDR3 is TGTGCCAGCAGCGTGGCAGACTCTGGAAACACCATATATTTT.

CDR3 in amino acids: CACRTGRTGELFF. CDR3 coding DNA: TGTGCCTGCCGGACAGGGCGAACCGGGGAGCTGTTTTTT. The genes are TRBV30 and TRBJ2-2, with 8 bases matching TRBD1. This CDR3 is built from 13 residues. The V segment lost 6 bases and the J segment 5 bases; nucleotides outside the gene matches: 5. The germline V gene has CDR1 GTSNPN and CDR2 SVGIG (reference sequence).

This clone was seen a few times. V gene TRBV5-1 combines with J gene TRBJ2-7; 13 bases are shared with TRBD2. Germline lookup yields CDR1 SGHRS and CDR2 YFSETQ. V was clipped by 3 bases and J by 5 bases; unmatched bases: 5. This CDR3 contains 15 residues. DNA of the CDR3: TGCGCCAGCAGCTCCTATACTAGCGGGAGGGACGAGCAGTACTTC. This codes for CASSSYTSGRDEQYF.

The gene calls are TRBV9 and TRBJ2-1, with unresolved D. V lost 2 bases to trimming and J lost 0 bases, with 21 bases between them. Germline-derived CDR1 and CDR2 are SGDLS and YYNGEE. The CDR3 extends over 19 amino acids. CDR3 loop: CASSVSRRGNQSSYNEQFF. The CDR3 nucleotides read TGTGCCAGCAGCGTTAGTCGGCGAGGCAACCAAAGCTCCTACAATGAGCAGTTCTTC.

V is TRBV11-2 and J is TRBJ2-3; TRBD2 might be the D (6 bases). This CDR3 comprises 16 residues. Deletions cut 3 bases from V and 6 bases from J, with 19 bases between. Germline lookup yields CDR1 SGHAT and CDR2 FQNNGV. This CDR3 reads CASSFLASNIRDTQYF. CDR3 sequence (DNA): TGTGCCAGCAGCTTTCTAGCGTCCAATATACGGGATACGCAGTATTTT. The entire variable domain, with the rest obtained from reference TRBV11-2 and TRBJ2-3, is as follows: EAGVAQSPRYKIIEKRQSVAFWCNPISGHATLYWYQQILGQGPKLLIQFQNNGVVDDSQLPKDRFSAERLKGVDSTLKIQPAKLEDSAVYLCASSFLASNIRDTQYFGPGTRLTVL.

The gene calls are TRBV18 and TRBJ1-1; D might be TRBD1 (6 bases). From germline, CDR1 is KGHSH and CDR2 LQKENI. The CDR3 is 14 residues long. Deletions cut 4 bases from V and 2 bases from J, with 11 bases between. Here the CDR3 DNA reads TGTGCCAGCTCACTACAGGGCGGAAACACTGAAGCTTTCTTT. Translating gives CASSLQGGNTEAFF.

V usage is TRBV12-5 and J usage is TRBJ2-2, with 9 bases identical to TRBD1. The CDR3 sequence is 21 residues long. Germline V gene data show CDR1 as LGHNT and CDR2 as FRNRAP. V gave up 0 bases and J gave up 2 bases; unmatched junction bases: 16. CDR3 in DNA: TGTGCTAGTGGTTTGGTTCCGAAGGGACAGGGAGATGGCTTCAACACCGGGGAGCTGTTTTTT. This sequence encodes CASGLVPKGQGDGFNTGELFF.

V usage is TRBV7-3 and J usage is TRBJ1-2; D remains ambiguous. This CDR3 comprises 12 residues. Trimming shortened V by 1 base and J by 8 bases, and 8 bases separated the two germline ends. The germline V gene has CDR1 SGHTA and CDR2 FQGTGA. The CDR3 sequence is CASSLNGVGYTF. The CDR3, as DNA: TGTGCCAGCAGCTTAAACGGGGTGGGCTACACCTTC.

The chain recombines TRBV7-2 with TRBJ1-2, with D possibly matching TRBD1 (5 bases). This CDR3 is built from 13 residues. The ends were cut back, 2 bases at V and 8 bases at J, with 12 bases in the middle. Germline CDR1 and CDR2: SGHTA and FQGNSA. Written as DNA, the CDR3 is TGTGCCAGCAGCTTATTCGGGGGAAAAGGCTACACCTTC. It is translated as CASSLFGGKGYTF.

This sequence joins TRBV7-9 and TRBJ1-4; D is possibly TRBD1 (6 bases). With 1 base removed from V and 7 bases from J, the gap between germline ends came to 13 bases. Germline CDR1 SEHNR, CDR2 FQNEAQ (reference sequence). This CDR3 region has 15 residues. As DNA, the CDR3 is TGTGCCAGCAGCTTAGAAGGGGGTCAGGGTGAAAAACTGTTTTTT. It encodes CASSLEGGQGEKLFF. Using reference TRBV7-9 and TRBJ1-4 for the parts outside the CDR3, the full variable domain is DTGVSQNPRHKITKRGQNVTFRCDPISEHNRLYWYRQTLGQGPEFLTYFQNEAQLEKSRLLSDRFSAERPKGSFSTLEIQRTEQGDSAMYLCASSLEGGQGEKLFFGSGTQLSVL.

V usage is TRBV30 and J usage is TRBJ2-3; 14 bases are shared with TRBD2. With 3 bases clipped from V and 2 bases from J, the junction kept 1 base outside the gene matches. Germline CDR1 is GTSNPN and CDR2 is SVGIG (reference sequence). CDR3 length: 15 residues. The CDR3, as DNA: TGTGCCTGGAGGGGACTAGCGGGAGACACAGATACGCAGTATTTT. Amino acids: CAWRGLAGDTDTQYF.

The gene calls are TRBV6-5 and TRBJ1-1, with TRBD1 matching 7 bases. CDR3 size: 15 residues. V trimming: 2 bases; J trimming: 1 base; junction bases outside the gene matches: 4. Germline-derived CDR1 and CDR2 are MNHEY and SVGAGI. The CDR3 region has the DNA TGTGCCAGCAGTTACCGGGGACAGCCGAACACTGAAGCTTTCTTT. This translates into CASSYRGQPNTEAFF.